This T cell receptor beta chain comes out of a study of blood T cell repertoires in COVID-19. The CDR3 has 16 residues. The V and J ends lost 4 bases and 5 bases, in that order; junction bases with no gene match: 10. Germline CDR1 is SGDLS and CDR2 is YYNGEE. As handled by the study authors: Reference gene primer amplification in the assay estimated nucleated cell counts. Assay used: immunoSEQ multiplex PCR; TCRdb lists only in-frame clones, some missing. V, J and clone size derive from that table, while D and trimming were established from the DNA sequence. Of 200,000 to 250,000 clones listed, about nine tenths are singletons. All enrollees were about 18 to 89 years old and from some 24 US areas.

The chain joins TRBV9 to TRBJ2-2, with TRBD2 matching over 8 bases. The clonotype was recovered from a middle-aged woman with acute COVID-19. Sequenced input: PBMCs or T cells enriched from blood (not recorded which). This chain's CDR3 is CASSPTQRGFTGELFF. As DNA, the CDR3 is TGTGCCAGCAGCCCTACCCAGCGGGGGTTTACCGGGGAGCTGTTTTTT.